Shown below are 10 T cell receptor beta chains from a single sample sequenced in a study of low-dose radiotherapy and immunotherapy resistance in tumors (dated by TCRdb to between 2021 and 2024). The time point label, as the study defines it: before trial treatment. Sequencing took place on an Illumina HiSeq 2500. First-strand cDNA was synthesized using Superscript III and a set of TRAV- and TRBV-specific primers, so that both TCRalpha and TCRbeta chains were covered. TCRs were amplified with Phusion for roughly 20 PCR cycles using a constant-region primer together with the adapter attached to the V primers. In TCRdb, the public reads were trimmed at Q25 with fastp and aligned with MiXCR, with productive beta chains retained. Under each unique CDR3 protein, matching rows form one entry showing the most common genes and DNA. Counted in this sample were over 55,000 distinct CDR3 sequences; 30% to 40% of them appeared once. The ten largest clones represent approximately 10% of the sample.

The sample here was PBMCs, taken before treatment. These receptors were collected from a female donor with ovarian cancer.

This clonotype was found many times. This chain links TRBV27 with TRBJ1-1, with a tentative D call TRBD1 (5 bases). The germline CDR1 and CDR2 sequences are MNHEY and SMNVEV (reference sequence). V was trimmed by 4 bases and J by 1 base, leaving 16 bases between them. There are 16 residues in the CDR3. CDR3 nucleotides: TGTGCCAGCAGTTCATGGGGGTCCGGGAGGAACACTGAAGCTTTCTTT. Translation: CASSSWGSGRNTEAFF.

CDR3 bases: TGCAGCGTTGAAGACAGGGTCGGCGAGACCCAGTACTTC. This sequence encodes CSVEDRVGETQYF. The rearrangement uses TRBV29-1 and TRBJ2-5; tentative D call: TRBD1 (5 bases). The V gene's germline CDR1 is SQVTM and CDR2 ANQGSEA. V was pared by 0 bases and J by 5 bases, with 10 bases between. The CDR3 consists of 13 residues.

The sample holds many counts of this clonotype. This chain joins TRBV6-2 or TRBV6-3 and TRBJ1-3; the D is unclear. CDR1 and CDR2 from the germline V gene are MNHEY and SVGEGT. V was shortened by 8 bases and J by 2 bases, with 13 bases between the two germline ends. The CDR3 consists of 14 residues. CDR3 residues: CASAKAGTGNTIYF. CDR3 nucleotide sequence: TGTGCCAGCGCGAAGGCTGGAACTGGAAACACCATATATTTT.

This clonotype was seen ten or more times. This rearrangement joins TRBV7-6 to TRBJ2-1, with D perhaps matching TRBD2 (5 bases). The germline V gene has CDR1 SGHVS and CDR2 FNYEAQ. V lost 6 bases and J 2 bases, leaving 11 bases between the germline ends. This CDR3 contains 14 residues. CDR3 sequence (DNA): TGTGCCAGCAGTCTAGCAGAAACCTACAATGAGCAGTTCTTC. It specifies CASSLAETYNEQFF.

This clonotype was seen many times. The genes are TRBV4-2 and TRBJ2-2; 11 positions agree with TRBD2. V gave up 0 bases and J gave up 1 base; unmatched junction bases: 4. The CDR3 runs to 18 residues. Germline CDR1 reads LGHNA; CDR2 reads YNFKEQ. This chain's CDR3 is CASSQELAGALNTGELFF. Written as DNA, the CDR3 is TGTGCCAGCAGCCAAGAACTAGCGGGGGCCTTGAACACCGGGGAGCTGTTTTTT.

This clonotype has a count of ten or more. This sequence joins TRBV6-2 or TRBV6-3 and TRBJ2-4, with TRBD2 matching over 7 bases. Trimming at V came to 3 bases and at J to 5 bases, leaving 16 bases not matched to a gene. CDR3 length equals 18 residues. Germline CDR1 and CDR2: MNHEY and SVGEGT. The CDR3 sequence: CASSYPRSGLVSENIQYF. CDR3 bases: TGTGCCAGCAGTTATCCCCGATCAGGACTAGTGTCCGAAAACATTCAGTACTTC.

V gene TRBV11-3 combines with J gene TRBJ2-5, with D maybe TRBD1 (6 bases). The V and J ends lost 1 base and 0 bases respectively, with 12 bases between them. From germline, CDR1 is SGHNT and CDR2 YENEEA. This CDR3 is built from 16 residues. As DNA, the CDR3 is TGTGCCAGCAGCTTAGGTGGGGACAAGTACCAAGAGACCCAGTACTTC. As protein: CASSLGGDKYQETQYF.

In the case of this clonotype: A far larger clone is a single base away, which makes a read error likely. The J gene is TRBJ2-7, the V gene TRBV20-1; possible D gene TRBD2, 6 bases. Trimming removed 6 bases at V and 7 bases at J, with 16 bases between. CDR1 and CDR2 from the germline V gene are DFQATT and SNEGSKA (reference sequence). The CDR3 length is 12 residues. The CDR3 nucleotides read TGCAGTGCGAGTCGGGACTCCAATGAGCAGTACTTC. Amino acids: CSASRDSNEQYF.

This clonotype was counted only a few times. This chain's CDR3 is CASSSIGTVNEQFF. CDR3 sequence (DNA): TGTGCCAGCAGTTCCATCGGGACGGTCAATGAGCAGTTCTTC. The rearrangement uses TRBV27 and TRBJ2-1; the D call may be TRBD1 or TRBD2 (5 bases each). Germline V lookup: CDR1 MNHEY, CDR2 SMNVEV (reference sequence). The CDR3 runs 14 residues. The V and J ends lost 4 bases and 6 bases respectively, with 13 bases between them.

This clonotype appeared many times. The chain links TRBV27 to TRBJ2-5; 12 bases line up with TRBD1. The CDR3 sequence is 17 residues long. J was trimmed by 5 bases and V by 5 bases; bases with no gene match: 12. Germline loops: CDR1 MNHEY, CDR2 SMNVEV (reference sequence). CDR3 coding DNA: TGTGCCAGCAGTGACCAAACCGGGACAGGGGGCTGGGAGACCCAGTACTTC. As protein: CASSDQTGTGGWETQYF.